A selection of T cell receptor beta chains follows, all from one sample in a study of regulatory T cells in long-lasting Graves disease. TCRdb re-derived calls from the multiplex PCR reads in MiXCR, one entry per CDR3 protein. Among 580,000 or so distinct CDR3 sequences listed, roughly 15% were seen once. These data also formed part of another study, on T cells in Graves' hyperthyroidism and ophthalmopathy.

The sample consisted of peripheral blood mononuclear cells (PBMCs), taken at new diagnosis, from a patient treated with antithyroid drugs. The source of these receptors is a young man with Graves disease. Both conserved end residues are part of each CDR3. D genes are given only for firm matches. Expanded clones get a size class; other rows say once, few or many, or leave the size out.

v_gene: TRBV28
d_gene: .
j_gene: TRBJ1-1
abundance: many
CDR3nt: TGTGCCAGCAGTTTTCACAGGCCGAACACTGAAGCTTTCTTT
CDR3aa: CASSFHRPNTEAFF

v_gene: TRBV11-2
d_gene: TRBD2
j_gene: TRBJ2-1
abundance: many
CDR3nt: TGTGCCAGCAGTTCGACTAGCGGGGTTTCCGGTGAGCAGTTCTTC
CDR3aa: CASSSTSGVSGEQFF

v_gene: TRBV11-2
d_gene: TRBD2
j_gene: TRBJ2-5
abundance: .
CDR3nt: TGTGCCAGCAGCCTCAAGTGGCGGGGGGAAGAGACCCAGTACTTC
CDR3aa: CASSLKWRGEETQYF

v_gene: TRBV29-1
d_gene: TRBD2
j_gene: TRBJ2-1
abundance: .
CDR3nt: TGCAGCGTGGGGAAACTAGCGGAGGCGTTCTACAATGAGCAGTTCTTC
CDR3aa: CSVGKLAEAFYNEQFF

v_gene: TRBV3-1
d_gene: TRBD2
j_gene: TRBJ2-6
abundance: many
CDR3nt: TGTGCCAGCAGCTCGGGACTAGCGGGAGCAGAAGCTGGGGCCAACGTCCTGACTTTC
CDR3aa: CASSSGLAGAEAGANVLTF

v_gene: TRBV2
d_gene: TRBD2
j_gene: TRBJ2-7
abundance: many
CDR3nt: TGTGCCAGCACCGGACTAGCGGGAGTGGGCGAGCAGTACTTC
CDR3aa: CASTGLAGVGEQYF

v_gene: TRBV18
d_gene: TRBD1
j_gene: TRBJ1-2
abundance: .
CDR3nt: TGTGCCAGCTCACCCGAGGGACAGCCTTTTAACTATGGCTACACCTTC
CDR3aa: CASSPEGQPFNYGYTF

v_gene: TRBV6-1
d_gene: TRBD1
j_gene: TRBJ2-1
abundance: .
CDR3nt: TGTGCCAGCAGTGCTGAATGGACAGGGTACAATGAGCAGTTCTTC
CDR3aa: CASSAEWTGYNEQFF

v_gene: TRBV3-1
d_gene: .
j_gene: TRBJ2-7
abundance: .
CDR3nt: TGTGCCAGCAGCCAAGAGGCGACAGGCGCCGAGCAGTACTTC
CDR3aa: CASSQEATGAEQYF

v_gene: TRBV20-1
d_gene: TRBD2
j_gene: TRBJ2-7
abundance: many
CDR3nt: TGCAGTGCTAGAGCAGCGGGGTACTCCCCTTACGAGCAGTACTTC
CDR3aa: CSARAAGYSPYEQYF

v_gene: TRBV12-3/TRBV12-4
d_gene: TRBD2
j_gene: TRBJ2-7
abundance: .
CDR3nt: TGTGCCAGCAGTTTGCAGACTAGCGGGAAGGAGCAGTACTTC
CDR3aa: CASSLQTSGKEQYF

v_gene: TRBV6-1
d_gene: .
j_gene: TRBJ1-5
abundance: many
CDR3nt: TGTGCCAGCAGTGGGCAGGGTCTGGTTCAGCCCCAGCATTTT
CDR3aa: CASSGQGLVQPQHF

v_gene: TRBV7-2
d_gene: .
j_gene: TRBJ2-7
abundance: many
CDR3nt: TGTGCCAGCAGCCCCTATAGTGGCTCTAAGTACTTC
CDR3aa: CASSPYSGSKYF

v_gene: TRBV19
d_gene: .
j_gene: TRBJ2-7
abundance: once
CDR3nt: TGTGCCAGTAGTATGGGTTACGAGCAGTACTTC
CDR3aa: CASSMGYEQYF

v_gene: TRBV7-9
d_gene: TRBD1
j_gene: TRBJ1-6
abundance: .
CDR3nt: TGTGCCAGCAGCCGAAGCGGGGGACAGGGAGATTCACCCCTCCACTTT
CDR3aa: CASSRSGGQGDSPLHF

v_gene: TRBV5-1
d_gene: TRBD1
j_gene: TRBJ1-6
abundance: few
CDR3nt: TGCGCCAGCAGCATGGGACAGCGGCCGAGCCCCCTCCACTTT
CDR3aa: CASSMGQRPSPLHF

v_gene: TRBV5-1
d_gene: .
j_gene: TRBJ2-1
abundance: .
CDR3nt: TGTGCCAGCAGCTTAGTTGGGGGCGCCTTCGATGAGCAGTTCTTC
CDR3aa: CASSLVGGAFDEQFF

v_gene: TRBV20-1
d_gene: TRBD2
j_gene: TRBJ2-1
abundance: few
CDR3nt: TGCAGTGCCCCGGGACTAGCTGAGCAGTTC
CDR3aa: CSAPGLAEQF

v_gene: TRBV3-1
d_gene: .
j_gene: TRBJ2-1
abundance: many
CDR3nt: TGTGCCAGCAGCCAGCAAGGTGCAGGGCGATACAATGAGCAGTTCTTC
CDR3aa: CASSQQGAGRYNEQFF

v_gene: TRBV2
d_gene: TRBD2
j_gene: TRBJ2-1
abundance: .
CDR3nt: TGTGCCAGCCGGACTAGCGGGAGGAATGAGCAGTTCTTC
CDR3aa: CASRTSGRNEQFF

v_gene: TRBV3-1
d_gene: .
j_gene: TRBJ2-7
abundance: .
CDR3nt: TGTGCCAGCAGTTTATTCCAGCGATACTACGAGCAGTACTTC
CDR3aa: CASSLFQRYYEQYF

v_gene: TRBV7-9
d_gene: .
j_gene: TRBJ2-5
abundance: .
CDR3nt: TGTGCCAGCGGCCGAGGCAGGGGACAAGAGACCCAGTACTTC
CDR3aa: CASGRGRGQETQYF

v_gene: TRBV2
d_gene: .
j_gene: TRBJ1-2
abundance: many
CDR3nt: TGTGCCAGCAGGAAGGACGGGCCCGGGGGGTATGGCTACACCTTC
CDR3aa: CASRKDGPGGYGYTF

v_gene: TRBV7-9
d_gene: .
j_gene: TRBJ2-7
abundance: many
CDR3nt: TGTGCCAGCAGTTTACCAGGGGCCTACGAGCAGTACTTC
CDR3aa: CASSLPGAYEQYF

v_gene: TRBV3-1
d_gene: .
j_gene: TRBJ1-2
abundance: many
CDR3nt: TGTGCCAGCAGCCAAGGACAGGTTGGCTACACCTTC
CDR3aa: CASSQGQVGYTF

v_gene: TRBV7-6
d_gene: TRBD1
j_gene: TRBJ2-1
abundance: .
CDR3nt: TGTGCCAGCAGCCAGCTCATCCACGGGACAGGGTATAATGAGCAGTTCTTC
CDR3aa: CASSQLIHGTGYNEQFF

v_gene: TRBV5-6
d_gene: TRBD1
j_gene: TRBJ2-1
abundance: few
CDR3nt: TGTGCCAGCAGCTTGAGGGGGACAGGGGCCAATGAGCAGTTCTTC
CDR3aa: CASSLRGTGANEQFF

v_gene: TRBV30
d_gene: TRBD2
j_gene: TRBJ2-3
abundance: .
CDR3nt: TGTGCCTGGAGGCAACTAGCGGGAGTCCGAGATACGCAGTATTTT
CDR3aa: CAWRQLAGVRDTQYF

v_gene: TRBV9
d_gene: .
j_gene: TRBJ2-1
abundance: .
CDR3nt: TGTGCCAGCACCCTTTGGCAGGGTAGTTACAATGAGCAGTTCTTC
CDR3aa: CASTLWQGSYNEQFF

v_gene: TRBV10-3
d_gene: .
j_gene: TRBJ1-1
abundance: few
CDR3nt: TGTGCCACCACAGAGGTCGGGGCCATGAACACTGAAGCTTTCTTT
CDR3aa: CATTEVGAMNTEAFF

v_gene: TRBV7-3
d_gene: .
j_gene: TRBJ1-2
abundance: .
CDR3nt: TGTGCCAGCAGCCCTAGTAACAGGGAGAACTATGGCTACACCTTC
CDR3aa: CASSPSNRENYGYTF

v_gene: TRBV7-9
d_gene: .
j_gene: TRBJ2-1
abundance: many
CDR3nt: TGTGCCAGCAGCTTAGGGAACAACCCAGTGACAGGGCAGTTCTTC
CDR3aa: CASSLGNNPVTGQFF

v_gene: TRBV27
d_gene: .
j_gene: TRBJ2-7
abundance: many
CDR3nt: TGTGCCAGCAGGGGGGCCGGGACTCTTAGCTCCTACGAGCAGTACTTC
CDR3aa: CASRGAGTLSSYEQYF

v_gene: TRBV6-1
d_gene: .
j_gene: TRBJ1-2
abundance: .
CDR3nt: TGTGCCAGCAGGTACCTGCGGGACGGTGACTATGGCTACACCTTC
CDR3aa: CASRYLRDGDYGYTF

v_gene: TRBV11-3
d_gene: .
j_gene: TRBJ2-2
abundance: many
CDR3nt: TGTGCCAGCAGTCGCGCCCGGGGCGGGGAGCTGTTTTTT
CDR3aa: CASSRARGGELFF

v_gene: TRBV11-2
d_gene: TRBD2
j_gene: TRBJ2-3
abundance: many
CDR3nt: TGTGCCAGCAGCATTCTAACCGGGACTAGCGGCACAGATACGCAGTATTTT
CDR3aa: CASSILTGTSGTDTQYF

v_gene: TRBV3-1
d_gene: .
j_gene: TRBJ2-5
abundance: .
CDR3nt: TGTGCCAGCAGCCAAGCCCCCCTGGACCAAGAGACCCAGTACTTC
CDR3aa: CASSQAPLDQETQYF

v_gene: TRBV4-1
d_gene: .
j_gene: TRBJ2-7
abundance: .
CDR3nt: TGCGCCAGCAGCCAAGCCACTGAGACCCTCTCGTACGAGCAGTACTTC
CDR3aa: CASSQATETLSYEQYF

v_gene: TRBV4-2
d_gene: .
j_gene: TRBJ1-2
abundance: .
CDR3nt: TGTGCCAGCAGCCAAGAGGGGCCAAGGAACTATGGCTACACCTTC
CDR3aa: CASSQEGPRNYGYTF

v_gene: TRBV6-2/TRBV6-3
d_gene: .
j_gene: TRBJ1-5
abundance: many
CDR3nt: TGTGCCAGTGGACCATTTAGCAATCAGCCCCAGCATTTT
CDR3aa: CASGPFSNQPQHF

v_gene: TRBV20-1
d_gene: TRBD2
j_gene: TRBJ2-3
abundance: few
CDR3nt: TGCAGTGCTAAAGGGACTAGCGGGATCCAAGATACGCAGTATTTT
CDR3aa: CSAKGTSGIQDTQYF

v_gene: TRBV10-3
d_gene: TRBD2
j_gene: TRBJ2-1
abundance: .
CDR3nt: TGTGCCATCAGTGCGGCTAGCGGATTCGATGAGCAGTTCTTT
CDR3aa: CAISAASGFDEQFF

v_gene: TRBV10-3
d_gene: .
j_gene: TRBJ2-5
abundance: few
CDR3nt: TGTGCCATCAGTGAGTCGGCGGGACAGACAAAAGAGACCCAGTACTTC
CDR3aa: CAISESAGQTKETQYF

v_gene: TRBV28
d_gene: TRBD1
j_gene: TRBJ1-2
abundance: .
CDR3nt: TGTGCCAGCAGTTTCGCGACAGGGGATCACTATGGCTACACCTTC
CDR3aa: CASSFATGDHYGYTF

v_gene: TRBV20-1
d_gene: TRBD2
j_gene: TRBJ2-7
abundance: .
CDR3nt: TGCAGTGCTTGGGGGCCGGGACTAGCGGGCAGCTCCTACGAGCAGTACTTC
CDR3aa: CSAWGPGLAGSSYEQYF

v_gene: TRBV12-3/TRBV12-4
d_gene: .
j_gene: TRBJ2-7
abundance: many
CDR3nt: TGTGCCAGCAGCCATGGGACAAGATACGAGCAGTACTTC
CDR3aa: CASSHGTRYEQYF

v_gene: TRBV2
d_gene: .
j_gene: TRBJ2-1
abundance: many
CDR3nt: TGTGCCAGCAGTGAAGTGCCAGTCTCCTACAATGAGCAGTTCTTC
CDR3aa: CASSEVPVSYNEQFF

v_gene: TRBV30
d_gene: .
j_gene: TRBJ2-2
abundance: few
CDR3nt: TGTGCCTGGAGTGTGCGTACCGGGGAGCTGTTTTTT
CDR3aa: CAWSVRTGELFF

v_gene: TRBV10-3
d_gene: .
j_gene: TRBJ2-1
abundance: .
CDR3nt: TGTGCCATCGGACTGAACTCCAATGAGCAGTTCTTC
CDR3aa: CAIGLNSNEQFF

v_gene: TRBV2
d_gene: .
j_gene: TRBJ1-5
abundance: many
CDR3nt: TGTGCCAGCAGTGAAGCCGGGACGCGGGTACATTTT
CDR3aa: CASSEAGTRVHF

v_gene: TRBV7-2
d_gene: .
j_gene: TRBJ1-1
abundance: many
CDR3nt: TGTGCCAGCAGCTTAGGTGACGTCACTGAAGCTTTCTTT
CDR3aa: CASSLGDVTEAFF

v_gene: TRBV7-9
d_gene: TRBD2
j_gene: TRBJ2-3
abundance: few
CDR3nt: TGTGCCAGCAGCTCCAGCGGGGGCGACAGCACAGATACGCAGTATTTT
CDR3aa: CASSSSGGDSTDTQYF

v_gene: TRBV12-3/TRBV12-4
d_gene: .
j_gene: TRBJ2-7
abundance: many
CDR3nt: TGTGCCAGCAGCCGTCAATACTACGAGCAGTACTTC
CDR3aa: CASSRQYYEQYF

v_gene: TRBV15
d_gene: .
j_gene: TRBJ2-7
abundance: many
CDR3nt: TGTGCCACCAGCAGAAGAGGACGTCGGTATATCTACGAGCAGTACTTC
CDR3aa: CATSRRGRRYIYEQYF

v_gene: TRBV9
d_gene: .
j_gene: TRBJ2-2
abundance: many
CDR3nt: TGTGCCAGCAGCGTAGGCAGGGCCAACACCGGGGAGCTGTTTTTT
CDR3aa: CASSVGRANTGELFF

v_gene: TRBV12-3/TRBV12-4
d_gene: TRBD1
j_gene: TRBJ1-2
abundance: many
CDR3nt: TGTGCCAGCAGAACAGGGGGGAGCTACACCTTC
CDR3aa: CASRTGGSYTF

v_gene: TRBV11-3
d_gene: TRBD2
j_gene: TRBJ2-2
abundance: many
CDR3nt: TGTGCCAGCAGCTTAAGAGCGGGAGGGCCATCCGGGGAGCTGTTTTTT
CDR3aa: CASSLRAGGPSGELFF

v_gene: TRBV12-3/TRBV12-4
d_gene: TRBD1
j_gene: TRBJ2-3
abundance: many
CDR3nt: TGTGCCAGCAGATGGGACAGGGGGAGCACAGATACGCAGTATTTT
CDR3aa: CASRWDRGSTDTQYF

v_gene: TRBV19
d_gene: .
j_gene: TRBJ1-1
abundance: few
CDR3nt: TGTGCCAGTAGTATGCAGGAGAACACTGAAGCTTTCTTT
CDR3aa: CASSMQENTEAFF

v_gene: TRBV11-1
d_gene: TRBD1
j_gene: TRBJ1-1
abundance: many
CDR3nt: TGTGCCAGCAGGTCCGGGACAGGCCCGAACACTGAAGCTTTCTTT
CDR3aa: CASRSGTGPNTEAFF